The following is a T cell receptor beta chain sequence with its context. The record originates from a study of blood T cell repertoires in COVID-19. Turning to the study itself: The analysed material was cDNA or gDNA that came from T cells, B-cell-depleted T cells, or PBMCs.

Germline V lookup: CDR1 GTSNPN, CDR2 SVGIG (reference sequence). The CDR3 consists of 14 residues. The junction had 4 bases not matched to a gene; V was cut back by 4 bases and J by 1 base. Only in-frame clones appear in the TCRdb table, and some are missing; sequencing was by immunoSEQ multiplex PCR. The sample shows more than 250,000 clones, about 86% of them seen only once. The specimen was peripheral blood. J is TRBJ2-1 and V is TRBV30, with 7 bases lining up with TRBD2. This clonotype was obtained from a woman aged 25 to 45 who had recovered from COVID-19. CDR3 in DNA: TGTGCCTGGAATGGCGGGGGATCCTACAATGAGCAGTTCTTC. It specifies CAWNGGGSYNEQFF.